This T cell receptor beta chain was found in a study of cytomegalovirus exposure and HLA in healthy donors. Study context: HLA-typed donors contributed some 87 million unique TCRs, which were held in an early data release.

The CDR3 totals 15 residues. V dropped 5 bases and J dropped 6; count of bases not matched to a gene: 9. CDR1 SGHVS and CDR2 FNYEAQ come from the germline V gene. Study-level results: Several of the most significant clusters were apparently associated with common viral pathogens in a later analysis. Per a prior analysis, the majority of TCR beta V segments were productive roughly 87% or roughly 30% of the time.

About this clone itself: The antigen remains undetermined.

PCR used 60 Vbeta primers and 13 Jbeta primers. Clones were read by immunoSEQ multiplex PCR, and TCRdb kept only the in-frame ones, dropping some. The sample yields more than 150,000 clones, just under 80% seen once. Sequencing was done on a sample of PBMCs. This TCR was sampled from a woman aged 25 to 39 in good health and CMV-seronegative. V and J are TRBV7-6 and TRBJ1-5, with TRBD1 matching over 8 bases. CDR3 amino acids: CASSPWTGRVQPQHF. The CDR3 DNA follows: TGTGCCAGCAGCCCGTGGACAGGGAGGGTTCAGCCCCAGCATTTT.